This T cell receptor (beta chain) was identified in a study of blood T cell repertoires in COVID-19. Turning to the study itself: PBMCs, B-cell-depleted T cells, or T cells provided the cDNA or gDNA that made up the material.

The CDR3 sequence is 15 residues long. Trimming at V came to 3 bases and at J to 1 base, leaving 4 bases not matched to a gene. CDR1 KGHSH and CDR2 LQKENI come from the germline V gene. The method was immunoSEQ multiplex PCR; TCRdb's version includes in-frame clones alone and lacks a portion of them. The table shows approximately 150,000 clones, with over 75% occurring only once. The specimen sequenced was peripheral blood. This sequence joins TRBV18 and TRBJ1-1; 8 nucleotides align to TRBD1. The clonotype comes from a man between 60 and 75 years old with active or convalescent COVID-19. CDR3: CASSPTGVTNTEAFF. The CDR3 DNA is TGTGCCAGCTCACCGACAGGGGTCACGAACACTGAAGCTTTCTTT.